The following is a T cell receptor beta chain sequence with its context. The antigen remains undetermined. The V end lost 2 bases, the J end lost 3 bases, and 8 bases lay between the germline ends. CDR1 is MNHEY, CDR2 SVGAGI, per germline. This CDR3 comprises 13 residues. Once obtained from cultured CD4+ T cells, the DNA was sequenced using the Oncomine TCR Beta short-read assay. TCRdb called the PCR reads again in MiXCR, with one record for every CDR3 protein. Of about 18,000 distinct CDR3 sequences in the sample, about three quarters were seen once. The sample is drawn from a study of vaccination and CD4 T cells after COVID-19. Study-wide context: The peptides that stimulated the cells were overlapping spike peptides from SARS-CoV-2, HCoV-NL63, HCoV-OC43 and HCoV-229E.

Treatment: roughly ten-day PBMC culture with coronavirus spike peptide pools or control peptides (ViraFEST assay). Study-level results: 304 of 307 vaccine-specific clones from convalescent patients were spike mono-reactive. Looking at convalescent patients, a median around 84% of reactive clones were present only post-vaccination.

The V gene is TRBV6-5, the J gene TRBJ2-7, with D unclear. Sequenced: CD4+ T cells from blood, cultured in vitro. The TCR sequence derives from a human donor who had recovered from COVID-19. CDR3: CASSYGQSYEQYF. CDR3 nucleotide sequence: TGTGCCAGCAGTTACGGGCAAAGCTACGAGCAGTACTTC.